Described below is a single TCR beta chain sequence and its context. This sample was included in a study of shared clonotypes between healthy human individuals. The protocol was immunoSEQ multiplex PCR, while the TCRdb copy is restricted to in-frame clones and leaves out a portion. The sample yields hundreds of thousands of clones, 90% to 96% seen once. The CDR3 totals 16 residues. Germline V CDR1 and CDR2: SNHLY, FYNNEI. The V gene end was trimmed by 8 bases and the J gene end by 0 bases; junction bases not matched to a gene: 5. The rearrangement links TRBV2 to TRBJ2-2; 11 bases agree with TRBD2. Input material: naive CD4+ T cells sorted from blood. Subset described: CD45RA+ positively selected. The receptor was isolated from a woman between 25 and 40 years old in good health. The CDR3: CASGGLAAANTGELFF. As DNA, the CDR3 is TGTGCCAGCGGGGGACTAGCGGCCGCGAACACCGGGGAGCTGTTTTTT. Full variable domain (missing parts from reference TRBV2 and TRBJ2-2): EPEVTQTPSHQVTQMGQEVILRCVPISNHLYFYWYRQILGQKVEFLVSFYNNEISEKSEIFDDQFSVERPDGSNFTLKIRSTKLEDSAMYFCASGGLAAANTGELFFGEGSRLTVL.